These 20 T cell receptor beta chains share one sample of origin, sequenced in a study of cytomegalovirus exposure and HLA in healthy donors. The primer mix had 60 Vbeta and 13 Jbeta primers. Only in-frame clones appear in the TCRdb table, and some are missing; sequencing was by immunoSEQ multiplex PCR. The sample gives around 160,000 clones, approximately 73% of which show up once; under 2% is in the top ten. The source material was PBMCs. Receptor source: a woman younger than 30 in good health and CMV-seronegative.

The chain carries TRBV4-2 and TRBJ1-3; no definite D call. Trimming stripped 4 bases from V and 2 bases from J, with 15 bases between. In germline, CDR1 is LGHNA, CDR2 YNFKEQ. CDR3 size: 16 residues. The CDR3 DNA reads as TGTGCCAGCAGCCGGTCCGGTGTCCAGGCTGGAAACACCATATATTTT. Its protein is CASSRSGVQAGNTIYF.

V gene TRBV29-1 combines with J gene TRBJ1-3; TRBD1 might be the D (5 bases). V lost 6 bases to trimming and J lost 4 bases, with 25 bases between them. The CDR3 is 17 residues long. Germline V gene lookup returns CDR1 SQVTM and CDR2 ANQGSEA. CDR3 loop: CSVELRGRGASGNTIYF. Written as DNA, the CDR3 is TGCAGCGTAGAACTAAGAGGAAGGGGCGCGTCGGGAAACACCATATATTTT.

The CDR3 DNA sequence: TGTGCCAGCAGGATTAGCGGGAGCGATGAGCAGTTCTTC. Amino acid sequence: CASRISGSDEQFF. The chain links TRBV2 to TRBJ2-1; TRBD2 aligns across 9 bases. CDR1 is SNHLY and CDR2 is FYNNEI in the germline V gene. The CDR3 totals 13 residues. The J segment lost 8 bases and the V segment lost 6 bases, leaving 5 bases of the junction unmatched.

This clone was counted a few times. The genes are TRBV4-3 and TRBJ2-1; 7 positions agree with TRBD1. CDR3 length: 16 amino acids. Looked up from germline, CDR1 is LGHNA and CDR2 is YSLEER. With V trimmed by 4 bases and J by 0 bases, 6 bases remained unmatched. The CDR3 bases are TGCGCCAGCAGCCGGACAGGAAGAAGCTCCTACAATGAGCAGTTCTTC. Its translation is CASSRTGRSSYNEQFF.

The V gene is TRBV19, the J gene TRBJ1-4; a possible D gene is TRBD1 (6 bases). The CDR3 runs to 16 residues. Germline values: CDR1 LNHDA, CDR2 SQIVND (reference sequence). The V end lost 3 bases, the J end lost 8 bases, and 19 bases lay between the germline ends. CDR3 amino acids: CASSIRGGAYFEKLFF. CDR3 nucleotide sequence: TGTGCCAGTAGTATCCGAGGGGGGGCGTACTTCGAAAAACTGTTTTTT.

This clone was found once. The V gene is TRBV7-9, the J gene TRBJ1-6, with TRBD1 as a possible D gene (6 bases). The CDR3 is made up of 17 amino acids. Germline CDR1 and CDR2: SEHNR and FQNEAQ (reference sequence). Trimming cost V 4 bases and J 5 bases, with 18 bases left between them. The CDR3 spells CASSSLPRTVNNSPLHF. CDR3 bases: TGTGCCAGCAGCTCCTTGCCTAGGACAGTTAATAATTCACCCCTCCACTTT.

The chain employs TRBV28 and TRBJ1-2; TRBD1 is a possible D gene (6 bases). The CDR3 totals 14 residues. Trimming took off 6 bases at V and 1 base at J, with 12 bases between the two ends. Germline CDR1 and CDR2: MDHEN and SYDVKM. For the CDR3, the DNA is TGTGCCAGCAGGTGGACAGCAGTTAACTATGGCTACACCTTC. Encoded protein: CASRWTAVNYGYTF.

J is TRBJ1-1 and V is TRBV11-3; D is undetermined. CDR3 size: 17 residues. Trimming shortened V by 8 bases and J by 4 bases, and 26 bases separated the two germline ends. Germline loops: CDR1 SGHNT, CDR2 YENEEA. The CDR3 bases are TGTGCCAGCCTTCCATGGGCAATCAATCTCGATAGCACTGAAGCTTTCTTT. Its protein is CASLPWAINLDSTEAFF.

V is TRBV29-1 and J is TRBJ1-1, with D maybe TRBD1 (6 bases). The germline gives CDR1 SQVTM, CDR2 ANQGSEA. Trimming pared 4 bases from V and 4 bases from J, leaving 13 bases between. The CDR3 runs to 13 residues. The CDR3 DNA reads as TGCAGCGTTGGCCTACAGGGCATCACTGAAGCTTTCTTT. This sequence encodes CSVGLQGITEAFF.

The chain combines TRBV9 with TRBJ2-1; D is unresolved. Germline CDR1 and CDR2: SGDLS and YYNGEE. The germline V and J ends were trimmed by 0 bases and 1 base, with 8 bases remaining between them. The CDR3 spans 15 residues. The CDR3 here is CASSVAHLSYNEQFF. The CDR3 nucleotides read TGTGCCAGCAGCGTAGCACATCTTTCCTACAATGAGCAGTTCTTC.

This clone occurred a few times. This chain joins TRBV28 and TRBJ1-1; TRBD1 might be the D (5 bases). The CDR3 runs 13 residues. Trimming stripped 3 bases from V and 1 base from J, with 6 bases between. Germline loops: CDR1 MDHEN, CDR2 SYDVKM. This chain's CDR3 is CASSFDRNTEAFF. The CDR3 DNA sequence: TGTGCCAGCAGTTTCGACAGGAACACTGAAGCTTTCTTT.

The rearrangement uses TRBV5-1 and TRBJ1-2, with TRBD1 identical over 11 bases. The V gene end was trimmed by 7 bases and the J gene end by 3 bases; junction bases not matched to a gene: 2. The CDR3 length is 13 residues. CDR1 is SGHRS, CDR2 YFSETQ, per germline. CDR3 loop: CASGTGGDYGYTF. CDR3 sequence (DNA): TGCGCCAGCGGGACAGGGGGGGACTATGGCTACACCTTC.

The V and J genes are TRBV10-3 and TRBJ2-3; TRBD1 matches at 8 bases. The V and J ends lost 0 bases and 5 bases, in that order; junction bases with no gene match: 4. This CDR3 has 15 residues. Per the germline V gene, CDR1 is ENHRY and CDR2 is SYGVKD. The CDR3 DNA follows: TGTGCCATCAGTGAGTCGGACAGGGAGATAGATACGCAGTATTTT. This encodes CAISESDREIDTQYF.

This clone was counted a few times. Other DNA sequences within the sample encode an identical CDR3. V is TRBV19 and J is TRBJ1-5; D is possibly TRBD1 (6 bases). Germline-derived CDR1 and CDR2 are LNHDA and SQIVND (reference sequence). Trimming pared 4 bases from V and 4 bases from J, leaving 8 bases between. The CDR3 is made up of 13 amino acids. CDR3 coding DNA: TGTGCCAGTAGTACTCAGGGGAATCAGCCCCAGCATTTT. This gives the protein CASSTQGNQPQHF.

The rearrangement joins TRBV5-4 to TRBJ1-2; 8 nucleotides align to TRBD1. This CDR3 region has 17 residues. After removal of 2 bases from V and 4 bases from J, the junction contained 13 bases not matched to a gene. Germline CDR1 is SGHNT and CDR2 is YYREEE (reference sequence). The CDR3 is CASSFTDRAPWGYGYTF. DNA of the CDR3: TGTGCCAGCAGCTTTACGGACAGGGCCCCCTGGGGCTATGGCTACACCTTC.

The V gene is TRBV14, the J gene TRBJ1-5; D uncertain. The CDR3 has 12 residues. Germline V gene data show CDR1 as SGHDN and CDR2 as FVKESK. Trimming stripped 2 bases from V and 7 bases from J, with 6 bases between. CDR3 in amino acids: CASSQPGQPQHF. CDR3 nucleotides: TGTGCCAGCAGCCAACCCGGGCAGCCCCAGCATTTT.

The sample holds one count of this clone. V gene TRBV6-1 combines with J gene TRBJ2-5, with D tentatively TRBD1 (5 bases). V dropped 1 base and J dropped 5 bases, with 17 bases sitting between them. The CDR3 is 16 residues long. Germline V lookup: CDR1 MNHNS, CDR2 SASEGT. The CDR3 sequence: CASSEDLAGPGETQYF. The CDR3 region has the DNA TGTGCCAGCAGTGAAGACCTTGCAGGGCCCGGGGAGACCCAGTACTTC.

The V and J genes are TRBV5-4 and TRBJ1-1; TRBD1 agrees at 7 bases. V was pared by 4 bases and J by 10 bases, with 10 bases of the junction left unmatched. Germline V gives CDR1 SGHNT, CDR2 YYREEE (reference sequence). The CDR3 totals 13 residues. The CDR3, as DNA: TGTGCCAGCAGCCCTGACAGGGTCAGTGGAGCTTTCTTT. Protein sequence: CASSPDRVSGAFF.

The chain is built from TRBV5-4 and TRBJ2-2; 8 nucleotides line up with TRBD1. The CDR3 loop spans 13 amino acids. V lost 3 bases to trimming and J lost 9 bases; unmatched junction nucleotides: 4. Germline lookup yields CDR1 SGHNT and CDR2 YYREEE (reference sequence). The CDR3, as DNA: TGTGCCAGCAGCTCCCCAGGGGGCAGGGAGCTGTTTTTT. Translated: CASSSPGGRELFF.

The CDR3 DNA reads TGCGCCAGCAGCCAAGGGAGGGGCTCTGGGGCCAACGTCCTGACTTTC. Its protein is CASSQGRGSGANVLTF. The chain recombines TRBV4-1 with TRBJ2-6; D possibly corresponds to TRBD2 (6 bases). CDR3 length: 16 residues. Germline lookup yields CDR1 MGHRA and CDR2 YSYEKL. Trimming stripped 1 base from V and 0 bases from J, with 7 bases between.